This is a list of T cell receptor beta chains from one sample in a study of CD8+CD57+ T cells in acquired aplastic anemia. TCRdb passed the reads through MiXCR, listing each CDR3 protein once. The top ten hold about 8% of the sample, which has about 71,000 distinct CDR3 sequences, approximately 50% seen once. Sequences were obtained from sorted CD4+, CD8+, or CD8+CD57+ T cells (not recorded which) from PBMCs. The receptors originated from a human donor in good health, serving as a control. The CDR3 runs from the conserved cysteine through the conserved F or W. The D gene is left open where the match is weak. A row's size may be missing; if present it is once, few, many or a size class.

size,J,V,D,CDR3,DNA
.,TRBJ2-5,TRBV4-3,.,CASSHIVGETQYF,TGCGCCAGCAGCCATATAGTCGGAGAGACCCAGTACTTC
.,TRBJ2-7,TRBV2,.,CASSRTGPGEQYF,TGTGCCAGCAGCCGGACGGGGCCGGGCGAGCAGTACTTC
.,TRBJ2-7,TRBV19,.,CASRAGLEEQYF,TGTGCCAGTAGGGCAGGGCTGGAGGAGCAGTACTTC
.,TRBJ2-5,TRBV9,.,CASSVWDQPQETQYF,TGTGCCAGCAGCGTTTGGGACCAGCCCCAAGAGACCCAGTACTTC
many,TRBJ2-1,TRBV19,.,CASSRFERNEHSYNEQFF,TGTGCCAGTAGTAGATTCGAACGAAATGAACACTCCTACAATGAGCAGTTCTTC
.,TRBJ2-7,TRBV12-3/TRBV12-4,.,CASSFRPNSYEQYF,TGTGCCAGCAGTTTTCGCCCTAACTCCTACGAGCAGTACTTC
many,TRBJ2-3,TRBV9,.,CASSVASGAGATDTQYF,TGTGCCAGCAGCGTAGCTAGTGGAGCAGGCGCCACAGATACGCAGTATTTT
.,TRBJ2-5,TRBV19,.,CASSLRAKQETQYF,TGTGCCAGTAGTCTCAGGGCGAAACAAGAGACCCAGTACTTC
many,TRBJ2-6,TRBV7-8,.,CASSLARQPKLGANVLTF,TGTGCCAGCAGCTTAGCCCGGCAGCCTAAGTTGGGGGCCAACGTCCTGACTTTC
.,TRBJ1-2,TRBV19,.,CASSIGWDYGYTF,TGTGCCAGTAGTATAGGGTGGGACTATGGCTACACCTTC
.,TRBJ2-6,TRBV11-2,.,CASSSGANVLTF,TGTGCCAGCAGCTCTGGGGCCAACGTCCTGACTTTC
.,TRBJ1-1,TRBV29-1,.,CSVPQGAEAFF,TGCAGCGTCCCTCAGGGAGCTGAAGCTTTCTTT
.,TRBJ2-7,TRBV7-9,TRBD2,CASSQGLEHEQYF,TGTGCCAGCAGCCAAGGACTAGAACACGAGCAGTACTTC
once,TRBJ1-2,TRBV2,.,CASSESWRGTIGYTF,TGTGCCAGCAGTGAATCATGGAGGGGGACCATTGGCTACACCTTC
.,TRBJ1-2,TRBV12-3/TRBV12-4,TRBD1,CASSYRDRGYGYTF,TGTGCCAGCAGTTACCGGGACAGGGGATATGGCTACACCTTC
medium-sized,TRBJ2-1,TRBV14,.,CASSQDYDRREFF,TGTGCCAGCAGCCAAGATTACGATAGGAGAGAGTTCTTC
.,TRBJ2-2,TRBV10-1,.,CASTIDRGAVF,TGCGCTAGCACGATCGACCGGGGAGCTGTCTTT
many,TRBJ2-7,TRBV27,.,CASSLFGDYEQYF,TGTGCCAGCAGTTTATTCGGGGACTACGAGCAGTACTTC
.,TRBJ2-1,TRBV6-2/TRBV6-3,.,CASSYSGAWYEQFF,TGTGCCAGCAGTTACTCGGGGGCATGGTATGAGCAGTTCTTC
many,TRBJ1-5,TRBV2,TRBD1,CASSEGTTPGQSLGDQPQHF,TGTGCCAGCAGTGAAGGGACGACCCCGGGACAGTCCCTGGGAGATCAGCCCCAGCATTTT
many,TRBJ1-5,TRBV19,TRBD1,CASSNPRTGGRQPQHF,TGTGCCAGTAGTAACCCCCGGACAGGGGGCCGGCAGCCCCAGCATTTT
.,TRBJ2-3,TRBV7-8,.,CASSLGAGDTQYF,TGTGCCAGCAGCTTAGGAGCTGGAGATACGCAGTATTTT
few,TRBJ1-2,TRBV11-1,TRBD1,CASIRTPGTGFDGYTF,TGTGCCAGCATCCGAACGCCCGGGACAGGGTTTGATGGCTACACCTTC
many,TRBJ1-1,TRBV7-6,.,CASSLFTEAFF,TGTGCCAGCAGCTTATTCACTGAAGCTTTCTTT
.,TRBJ2-5,TRBV7-9,TRBD1,CASSKQGWDGETQYF,TGTGCCAGCAGCAAACAGGGGTGGGACGGGGAGACCCAGTACTTC
many,TRBJ2-3,TRBV6-5,TRBD2,CASSYGGPGGDTQYF,TGTGCCAGCAGTTACGGAGGGCCCGGGGGGGATACGCAGTATTTT
.,TRBJ2-5,TRBV7-2,.,CASTRGRETQYF,TGTGCCAGCACCCGGGGGCGAGAGACCCAGTACTTC
.,TRBJ2-2,TRBV7-7,.,CASSLAGTGELFF,TGTGCCAGCAGCTTAGCGGGGACCGGGGAGCTGTTTTTT
.,TRBJ2-7,TRBV7-8,.,CASSLGDMNMEYF,TGTGCCAGCAGCTTAGGTGACATGAACATGGAGTACTTC
.,TRBJ2-5,TRBV20-1,.,CSARGGRGETQYF,TGCAGTGCTAGAGGAGGGCGAGGGGAGACCCAGTACTTC
many,TRBJ1-1,TRBV6-6,TRBD1,CASIQDRGVAEAFF,TGTGCCAGCATCCAGGACAGGGGAGTCGCTGAAGCTTTCTTT
.,TRBJ2-3,TRBV27,TRBD1,CASSLKYISTGVLDTQYF,TGTGCCAGCAGTTTAAAGTATATATCGACAGGGGTTTTAGATACGCAGTATTTT
.,TRBJ2-7,TRBV2,.,CASSEVQSYEQYF,TGTGCCAGCAGTGAAGTTCAGTCGTACGAGCAGTACTTC
once,TRBJ2-2,TRBV19,.,CASSTQGTPTGELFF,TGTGCCAGTAGTACCCAGGGTACCCCCACCGGGGAGCTGTTTTTT
medium-sized,TRBJ2-7,TRBV15,TRBD2,CATSSTRLAREQYF,TGTGCCACCAGCTCGACGAGACTAGCCCGGGAGCAGTACTTC
.,TRBJ1-4,TRBV24-1,.,CATSDLERNNEKLFF,TGTGCCACCAGTGATTTAGAACGGAATAATGAAAAACTGTTTTTT
.,TRBJ2-1,TRBV15,.,CAPPGSSYNEQFF,TGTGCCCCTCCAGGGAGCTCCTACAATGAGCAGTTCTTC
.,TRBJ2-1,TRBV13,.,CASILVASNEQFF,TGTGCCAGCATCCTGGTTGCCAGTAATGAGCAGTTCTTC
.,TRBJ2-7,TRBV14,.,CASSYGTTYEQYF,TGTGCCAGCAGCTACGGGACGACCTACGAGCAGTACTTC
.,TRBJ1-2,TRBV7-6,.,CASSLTGGHGYTF,TGTGCCAGCAGCTTGACAGGCGGGCATGGCTACACCTTC